This is a list of T cell receptor beta chains from one sample in a study of vaccination effects on CD4 cells after COVID-19. These TCRs are of unknown antigen specificity. The assay was immunoSEQ multiplex PCR, and TCRdb's table has in-frame clones only and misses some. The sample has under 80,000 clones; 73% are singletons. The input for sequencing was CD4+ T cells from PBMCs cultured with HIV peptides, taken before COVID-19 vaccination. These receptors came from a human donor who had a prior SARS-CoV-2 infection. The CDR3 runs from the conserved cysteine through the conserved F or W. The order of the fields is J gene, clone size, D gene, V gene, CDR3 DNA, CDR3 protein. D genes are given only for firm matches. The listing skips clone size in some rows; elsewhere it reads once, few, many or a size class.

J: TRBJ1-1; size: .; D: .; V: TRBV5-1; DNA: TGCGCCAGCAGCGTAGGGACCGTCGCTGAAGCTTTCTTT; CDR3: CASSVGTVAEAFF
J: TRBJ2-1; size: many; D: TRBD1; V: TRBV19; DNA: TGTGCCAGTAGTCTCCCACCGGGACAGTCCTACAATGAGCAGTTCTTC; CDR3: CASSLPPGQSYNEQFF
J: TRBJ1-6; size: .; D: TRBD1; V: TRBV6-5; DNA: TGTGCCAGCAGCCGGACAGGGATCAATTCACCCCTCCACTTT; CDR3: CASSRTGINSPLHF
J: TRBJ2-3; size: .; D: .; V: TRBV7-2; DNA: TGTGCCAGCAGCCCGGGCACAGATACGCAGTATTTT; CDR3: CASSPGTDTQYF
J: TRBJ2-7; size: .; D: TRBD1; V: TRBV2; DNA: TGTGCCAGTGTGGGGACAGGGTCCTACGAGCAGTACTTC; CDR3: CASVGTGSYEQYF
J: TRBJ1-2; size: .; D: TRBD1; V: TRBV6-4; DNA: TGTGCCAGCAGGGGGGGCCAGGGGGACAACTATGGCTACACCTTC; CDR3: CASRGGQGDNYGYTF
J: TRBJ2-3; size: .; D: .; V: TRBV5-1; DNA: TGCGCCAGCAGCCCAGGGGTCCTCGGGGGCGATACGCAGTATTTT; CDR3: CASSPGVLGGDTQYF
J: TRBJ1-5; size: .; D: .; V: TRBV3-1/TRBV3-2; DNA: TGTGCCAGCAGCCAGAACCCGGACGGGGATCAGCCCCAGCATTTT; CDR3: CASSQNPDGDQPQHF
J: TRBJ2-3; size: .; D: .; V: TRBV11-2; DNA: TGTGCCAGCAGCTTTAACTTAGCGGCCACAGATACGCAGTATTTT; CDR3: CASSFNLAATDTQYF
J: TRBJ2-1; size: few; D: .; V: TRBV30; DNA: TGTGCCTGGAGTGGGCTGTCGCGTTATGAGCAGTTCTTC; CDR3: CAWSGLSRYEQFF
J: TRBJ1-4; size: .; D: .; V: TRBV4-1; DNA: TGCGCCAGCGCCCCGCGCGGGGGAGTTCGAAAACTGTTTTTT; CDR3: CASAPRGGVRKLFF
J: TRBJ2-7; size: .; D: .; V: TRBV9; DNA: TGTGCCAGCAGCGTAGAATTAGGTTCCTACGAGCAGTACTTC; CDR3: CASSVELGSYEQYF
J: TRBJ1-6; size: few; D: TRBD1; V: TRBV5-3; DNA: TGTGCCAGAAGCGGACGGCGACAGGGGGACAACCTTTGTGATTCACCCCTCCACTTT; CDR3: CARSGRRQGDNLCDSPLHF
J: TRBJ2-1; size: .; D: TRBD1; V: TRBV14; DNA: TGTGCCAGCAGCCAAGATATCCGTAGGGGACAGTCCCTCTACAATGAGCAGTTCTTC; CDR3: CASSQDIRRGQSLYNEQFF
J: TRBJ2-7; size: .; D: .; V: TRBV6-1; DNA: TGTGCCAGCAGTGACGATAGGATCTACGAGCAGTACTTC; CDR3: CASSDDRIYEQYF
J: TRBJ2-2; size: .; D: .; V: TRBV5-4; DNA: TGTGCCAGCAGGAATTCGGAACCCGGGGAGCTGTTTTTT; CDR3: CASRNSEPGELFF
J: TRBJ1-4; size: .; D: .; V: TRBV30; DNA: TGTGCCTGGAGTGGAGGTTGGGGGGAAAAACTGTTTTTT; CDR3: CAWSGGWGEKLFF
J: TRBJ2-4; size: .; D: .; V: TRBV4-2; DNA: TGTGCCAGCAGCCAAGATTCCCTAGCCAAAAACATTCAGTACTTC; CDR3: CASSQDSLAKNIQYF
J: TRBJ2-5; size: .; D: TRBD1; V: TRBV5-1; DNA: TGCGCCAGCAGCTTGACCCGGGACAGGGAGTACTTC; CDR3: CASSLTRDREYF
J: TRBJ2-7; size: .; D: TRBD1; V: TRBV5-1; DNA: TGCGCCAGCAGCGGGGACAGGTCCTACGAGCAGTACTTC; CDR3: CASSGDRSYEQYF
J: TRBJ1-2; size: .; D: .; V: TRBV2; DNA: TGTGCCAGCAGTGAGGGGGATACTGGCTACACCTTC; CDR3: CASSEGDTGYTF
J: TRBJ1-1; size: once; D: .; V: TRBV19; DNA: TGTGCCAGTAGTATCGGCTTCCGCCGAGCTTTCTTT; CDR3: CASSIGFRRAFF
J: TRBJ2-7; size: .; D: .; V: TRBV7-2; DNA: TGTGCCAGCAGCTTAAACTACGAGCAGTACTTC; CDR3: CASSLNYEQYF
J: TRBJ1-2; size: .; D: .; V: TRBV3-1/TRBV3-2; DNA: TGTGCCAGCAGCCAGACAGCTATTAACTATGGCTACACCTTC; CDR3: CASSQTAINYGYTF
J: TRBJ2-1; size: .; D: .; V: TRBV12-3/TRBV12-4; DNA: TGTGCCAGCAGCCCGGACAACTACAATGAGCAGTTCTTC; CDR3: CASSPDNYNEQFF
J: TRBJ1-1; size: once; D: .; V: TRBV5-4; DNA: TGTGCCAGCAGGTATGACGGTTGGGCGGACACTGAAGCTTTCTTT; CDR3: CASRYDGWADTEAFF
J: TRBJ2-7; size: medium-sized; D: TRBD2; V: TRBV3-1/TRBV3-2; DNA: TGTGCCAGCAGCCAAGTCCACCTAGCGGGAGGCGAGCAGTACTTC; CDR3: CASSQVHLAGGEQYF
J: TRBJ2-7; size: .; D: TRBD1; V: TRBV14; DNA: TGTGCCAGCAGCCCTGCGGGACAGGGAAGCCAGTACTTC; CDR3: CASSPAGQGSQYF
J: TRBJ1-4; size: .; D: .; V: TRBV28; DNA: TGTGCCAGCAGTCGCACACCGGGCTTCAAGGAGGAAAAACTGTTTTTT; CDR3: CASSRTPGFKEEKLFF
J: TRBJ2-7; size: few; D: TRBD1; V: TRBV19; DNA: TGTGCCAGTAGTATAGGGACGGACAGGACATTACCCTACGAGCAGTACTTC; CDR3: CASSIGTDRTLPYEQYF
J: TRBJ2-7; size: .; D: .; V: TRBV2; DNA: TGTGCCAGCAGTGAATGGGTGGGTAGGCAGTACTTC; CDR3: CASSEWVGRQYF
J: TRBJ1-1; size: .; D: .; V: TRBV12-3/TRBV12-4; DNA: TGTGCCAGCAGTTTCGGGGCGGGCACTGAAGCTTTCTTT; CDR3: CASSFGAGTEAFF
J: TRBJ2-2; size: .; D: TRBD1; V: TRBV13; DNA: TGTGCCAGCAGCCTCCCCTTCCGGGACAGAAGAAAAAACACCGGGGAGCTGTTTTTT; CDR3: CASSLPFRDRRKNTGELFF